The T cell receptor (beta chain) under discussion was sequenced for a study of blood T cells in healthy people across ages. The study recruited healthy Caucasian donors from Russia who were aged about 6 to 95. This clonotype was picked up many times. Its antigen is as yet unknown. The second PCR ran about 6 to 12 cycles with a sample-barcoded 5' primer and J-beta primers. Every sample returned 3 million or more CDR3-containing paired-end reads. In TCRdb, the 5' RACE reads were re-called with MiXCR into one record per CDR3 protein. Of hundreds of thousands of distinct CDR3 sequences listed, around 21% are singletons. General study points: Diversity estimated from one million T cells was considered an underestimate. Higher naive T cell percentage went strongly together with higher TCR beta diversity.

The CDR3 length is 15 residues. Trimming took off 1 base at V and 0 bases at J, with 9 bases between the two ends. Germline CDR1 SGHRS, CDR2 YFSETQ. The sequence was obtained from a man in his 70s in good health. The sample comprised blood. V is TRBV5-1 and J is TRBJ2-3, with D unresolved. The CDR3 DNA is TGCGCCAGCAGCTTGTGGGAACCTAGCACAGATACGCAGTATTTT. Translated: CASSLWEPSTDTQYF.